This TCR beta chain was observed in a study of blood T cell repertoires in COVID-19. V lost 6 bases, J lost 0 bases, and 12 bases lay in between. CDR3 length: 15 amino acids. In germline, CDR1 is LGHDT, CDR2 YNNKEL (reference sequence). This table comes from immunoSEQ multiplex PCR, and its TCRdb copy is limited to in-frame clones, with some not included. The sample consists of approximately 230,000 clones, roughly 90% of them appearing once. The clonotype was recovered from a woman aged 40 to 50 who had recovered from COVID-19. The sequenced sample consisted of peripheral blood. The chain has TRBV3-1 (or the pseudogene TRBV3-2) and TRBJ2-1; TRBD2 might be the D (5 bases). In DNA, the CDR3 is TGTGCCAGCAGAGAGGGCAGGAGCTCCTACAATGAGCAGTTCTTC. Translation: CASREGRSSYNEQFF.